The source of this T cell receptor beta chain is a study of blood T cell repertoires in COVID-19. The table came from immunoSEQ multiplex PCR; TCRdb's copy has only in-frame clones and leaves some out. The repertoire holds some 46,000 clones, with 87% as singletons. With 1 base clipped from V and 8 bases from J, the junction kept 6 bases outside the gene matches. The CDR3 runs to 15 residues. CDR1 and CDR2 from the germline V gene are LNHDA and SQIVND (reference sequence). The genes are TRBV19 and TRBJ2-2, with 8 bases matching TRBD2. Material: peripheral blood. This clonotype was obtained from a man aged 55 to 70 with active COVID-19. The CDR3 DNA reads as TGTGCCAGTAGTATAGCCGGGACTAGAACGGGGGAGCTGTTTTTT. This sequence encodes CASSIAGTRTGELFF.